This TCR beta chain was recovered during a study of T-cell reconstitution after alpha-beta-depleted transplantation in children. Study outcomes and limitations: Newly produced T cells mostly accounted for T-cell counts and diversity one year post-transplant.

This CDR3 is 11 amino acids long. The V gene lost 4 bases and the J gene lost 4 bases, with 2 bases spanning the gap. This clonotype turned up a few times. Antigen unknown. A library of TCRbeta sequences, prepared with unique molecular identifiers, was generated. MiXCR was run by TCRdb on the PCR reads, yielding one entry per CDR3 protein. The sample holds about 580,000 distinct CDR3 sequences, roughly a quarter seen once. The specimen was PBMCs, collected before TCRalphabeta/CD19-depleted stem cell transplant. The source of this sequence is a boy in the first two years of life with Wiskott-Aldrich syndrome, due to receive a stem cell transplant. The V gene is TRBV12-3 or TRBV12-4, the J gene TRBJ2-4; D call uncertain. CDR3 residues: CASSSKNIQYF. CDR3 nucleotides: TGTGCCAGCAGTTCTAAAAACATTCAGTACTTC.